The 28 T cell receptor beta chains below all came from one sample that was sequenced in a study of identical twins. MiXCR, applied by TCRdb to the 5' RACE reads, yields one record per CDR3 protein. Here the sample spans fewer than 650,000 distinct CDR3 sequences, around a tenth being singletons. Another study also made use of these data, one on yellow fever vaccine responses in identical twins.

Material: PBMCs. The origin of the receptors is a woman between 18 and 30 years old in good health.

This clonotype showed up just a few times. This chain joins TRBV7-9 and TRBJ1-4; no firm D call. The germline gives CDR1 SEHNR, CDR2 FQNEAQ (reference sequence). The V end lost 2 bases, the J end lost 8 bases, and 6 bases lay between the germline ends. The CDR3 has 12 amino acids. CDR3 sequence (DNA): TGTGCCAGCAGCTTACTTGAAGAAAAACTGTTTTTT. Translated, it gives CASSLLEEKLFF.

The table lists this clonotype with a few counts. The chain combines TRBV27 with TRBJ2-7; D not certain. The CDR3 has 14 residues. CDR1 is MNHEY, CDR2 SMNVEV, per germline (reference sequence). V dropped 0 bases and J dropped 2 bases, with 8 bases sitting between them. The CDR3 DNA is TGTGCCAGCAGTTTATCAGTCAGTACCTACGAGCAGTACTTC. Its protein product is CASSLSVSTYEQYF.

At least ten counts were recorded for this clonotype. The chain joins TRBV4-1 to TRBJ2-2; TRBD1 agrees at 8 bases. Germline trimming cut 8 bases from V and 4 bases from J; bases unmatched to any gene: 9. The CDR3 consists of 15 residues. The germline CDR1 and CDR2 sequences are MGHRA and YSYEKL. The chain's CDR3 is CASEPRDRSTGELFF. CDR3 nucleotide sequence: TGCGCCAGCGAGCCCCGGGACAGGAGCACCGGGGAGCTGTTTTTT.

This clonotype was seen at least ten times. This sequence joins TRBV7-9 and TRBJ2-3, with D tentatively TRBD2 (6 bases). Germline CDR1 is SEHNR and CDR2 is FQNEAQ (reference sequence). This CDR3 is built from 15 residues. V was cut by 10 bases and J by 2 bases, with 19 bases left in between. In DNA, the CDR3 is TGTGCCATCGAAAGGCCGGGAGTGGACACAGATACGCAGTATTTT. The encoded protein is CAIERPGVDTDTQYF.

V and J are TRBV14 and TRBJ2-1; 7 nucleotides agree with TRBD1. V was clipped by 2 bases and J by 12 bases; unmatched bases: 7. Germline CDR1 SGHDN, CDR2 FVKESK. This CDR3 comprises 13 residues. The CDR3 protein is CASSQLTGQLQFF. The DNA for the CDR3 is TGTGCCAGCAGCCAACTAACGGGACAGTTGCAGTTCTTC.

This clonotype was recorded at least ten times. This chain joins TRBV7-3 and TRBJ2-1, with TRBD2 matching over 7 bases. The CDR3 extends over 15 amino acids. Trimming at V came to 5 bases and at J to 5 bases, leaving 9 bases not matched to a gene. Looked up from germline, CDR1 is SGHTA and CDR2 is FQGTGA. CDR3 bases: TGTGCCAGCAGCCTCCATACCGGGACTAACAATGAGCAGTTCTTC. Translated, it gives CASSLHTGTNNEQFF.

This clonotype was counted a few times. The chain uses TRBV9 and TRBJ1-2; the D is unclear. Looked up from germline, CDR1 is SGDLS and CDR2 is YYNGEE. The CDR3 is 15 residues long. Deletions cut 1 base from V and 0 bases from J, with 10 bases between. DNA of the CDR3: TGTGCCAGCAGCGTAACCCCAGTTTCTAACTATGGCTACACCTTC. Protein product: CASSVTPVSNYGYTF.

This clonotype was found many times. The chain carries TRBV24-1 and TRBJ2-1; a weak D match, TRBD2 (7 bases). Between the trimmed V and J ends, which lost 3 bases and 2 bases, there was a span of 19 bases. In germline, CDR1 is KGHDR, CDR2 SFDVKD. This CDR3 spans 18 amino acids. The CDR3 is CATSDPGVGGAAYNEQFF. CDR3 nucleotides: TGTGCCACCAGTGATCCGGGCGTGGGGGGGGCAGCCTACAATGAGCAGTTCTTC.

V usage is TRBV18 and J usage is TRBJ2-5; 9 bases match TRBD2. V lost 10 bases, J lost 5 bases, and 8 bases stayed unmatched. The CDR3 has 13 residues. Germline V gene data show CDR1 as KGHSH and CDR2 as LQKENI. CDR3 protein: CATRGGALETQYF. As DNA, the CDR3 is TGTGCCACCCGCGGGGGGGCCTTGGAGACCCAGTACTTC.

This clonotype was seen only a few times. The rearrangement links TRBV12-3 or TRBV12-4 to TRBJ2-7; TRBD2 aligns across 12 bases. V lost 4 bases to trimming and J lost 2 bases; unmatched junction nucleotides: 9. The CDR3 has 17 amino acids. The CDR3: CASSYPTRLAGAYEQYF. As DNA, the CDR3 is TGTGCCAGCAGTTATCCGACCAGACTAGCGGGGGCCTACGAGCAGTACTTC.

This clonotype was picked up a small number of times. This chain joins TRBV3-1 and TRBJ2-7; D gene uncertain. V lost 4 bases to trimming and J lost 5 bases, with 12 bases between them. Germline assignment: CDR1 LGHDT and CDR2 YNNKEL (reference sequence). The CDR3 is made up of 13 amino acids. The CDR3 reads CASSLIGLHEQYF. The CDR3 nucleotides are TGTGCCAGCAGCCTTATCGGCTTGCACGAGCAGTACTTC.

This clonotype was observed a handful of times. The chain employs TRBV18 and TRBJ1-2; TRBD1 might be the D (5 bases). Looked up from germline, CDR1 is KGHSH and CDR2 is LQKENI. The CDR3 sequence is 13 residues long. The V end was cut by 1 base, the J end by 8 bases, with 11 bases between. The CDR3 region is CASSPQGLEGYTF. In DNA form, the CDR3 reads TGTGCCAGCTCACCACAGGGACTGGAGGGCTACACCTTC.

In this sample, this clonotype turned up a few times. The genes are TRBV27 and TRBJ2-6, with D perhaps matching TRBD1 (6 bases). This CDR3 is 15 amino acids long. Trimming pared 5 bases from V and 2 bases from J, leaving 10 bases between. Germline loops: CDR1 MNHEY, CDR2 SMNVEV (reference sequence). The CDR3 nucleotides read TGTGCCAGCAGTCCGAACAGGGCTGGGGCCAACGTCCTGACTTTC. It yields the protein CASSPNRAGANVLTF.

CDR3: CASSLVNSGGYEQYF. The DNA of the CDR3 is TGTGCCAGCAGCTTAGTGAATAGCGGGGGCTACGAGCAGTACTTC. This chain joins TRBV7-6 and TRBJ2-7, with 9 bases fitting TRBD2. V shed 1 base, J shed 3 bases, and the junction held 4 bases outside the gene matches. Germline CDR1 and CDR2: SGHVS and FNYEAQ. There are 15 residues in the CDR3.

The CDR3 protein is CASRSSGGAEETQYF. The DNA of the CDR3 is TGTGCCAGCAGGTCTAGCGGGGGGGCCGAAGAGACCCAGTACTTC. This sequence joins TRBV5-6 and TRBJ2-5; 12 bases map to TRBD2. V shed 5 bases and J 3 bases; nucleotides not matched to a gene: 5. Germline CDR1 reads SGHDT; CDR2 reads YYEEEE. This CDR3 comprises 15 residues. Variable domain in full (rest from reference TRBV5-6 and TRBJ2-5): DAGVTQSPTHLIKTRGQQVTLRCSPKSGHDTVSWYQQALGQGPQFIFQYYEEEERQRGNFPDRFSGHQFPNYSSELNVNALLLGDSALYLCASRSSGGAEETQYFGPGTRLLVL.

The chain recombines TRBV7-2 with TRBJ2-1; D may be TRBD2 (6 bases). V shed 10 bases and J shed 7 bases, with 20 bases lying between them. This CDR3 is built from 14 residues. Germline-derived CDR1 and CDR2 are SGHTA and FQGNSA. CDR3 sequence (DNA): TGTGCCACCCAGTGGGACTGGCGTCGGAATGAGCAGTTCTTC. This gives the protein CATQWDWRRNEQFF. The full variable domain, rest sourced from reference TRBV7-2 and TRBJ2-1, is GAGVSQSPSNKVTEKGKDVELRCDPISGHTALYWYRQSLGQGLEFLIYFQGNSAPDKSGLPSDRFSAERTGGSVSTLTIQRTQQEDSAVYLCATQWDWRRNEQFFGPGTRLTVL.

This chain joins TRBV15 and TRBJ2-1, with TRBD2 matching over 15 bases. Germline CDR1 LNHNV, CDR2 YYDKDF (reference sequence). The CDR3 runs to 21 residues. The V and J ends lost 2 bases and 15 bases, in that order; junction bases with no gene match: 26. CDR3 coding DNA: TGTGCCACCAGCAGAACTCAAACCGGGACCCGGGGACTAGCGGGGGGCAATATCCCGTTCTTC. This gives the protein CATSRTQTGTRGLAGGNIPFF.

The chain is built from TRBV6-2 or TRBV6-3 and TRBJ2-1; the match to TRBD2 covers 7 bases. This CDR3 contains 13 residues. V lost 8 bases, J lost 9 bases, and 10 bases stayed unmatched. CDR1 MNHEY and CDR2 SVGEGT come from the germline V gene. The CDR3 DNA reads TGTGCCAGCTTGGGACTAACTAGGGGTGAGCAGTTCTTC. Translation gives CASLGLTRGEQFF.

This clonotype showed up just a few times. The CDR3 DNA sequence: TGTGCCAGCAGCGTAGGGACGACAGACGAGCAGTACTTC. This sequence encodes CASSVGTTDEQYF. This rearrangement joins TRBV9 to TRBJ2-7; TRBD1 might be the D (5 bases). This CDR3 has 13 amino acids. Germline values: CDR1 SGDLS, CDR2 YYNGEE. The V and J ends lost 0 bases and 5 bases respectively, with 9 bases between them.

This rearrangement joins TRBV15 to TRBJ2-3; 8 nucleotides line up with TRBD2. The CDR3 is 16 residues long. Germline V gene lookup returns CDR1 LNHNV and CDR2 YYDKDF (reference sequence). V was clipped by 1 base and J by 3 bases; unmatched bases: 6. The CDR3 region is CATSRVTGGPTDTQYF. DNA of the CDR3: TGTGCCACCAGCAGAGTCACGGGAGGGCCAACAGATACGCAGTATTTT.

The genes are TRBV5-1 and TRBJ2-7, with a weak D call TRBD2 (5 bases). The germline V gene encodes CDR1 SGHRS and CDR2 YFSETQ. V was shortened by 1 base and J by 3 bases, with 17 bases between the two germline ends. CDR3 length: 16 residues. CDR3 residues: CASSLLRAGVYYEQYF. The CDR3 DNA sequence: TGCGCCAGCAGCTTGTTGCGGGCTGGGGTCTACTACGAGCAGTACTTC.

This clonotype was recorded many times. The rearrangement uses TRBV7-9 and TRBJ2-1, with D unclear. V lost 5 bases and J lost 4, with 12 bases in between. The germline CDR1 and CDR2 sequences are SEHNR and FQNEAQ (reference sequence). The length of the CDR3 is 14 residues. The CDR3 loop reads CASSLNLGYNEQFF. DNA for the CDR3: TGTGCCAGCAGCCTCAATCTCGGTTACAATGAGCAGTTCTTC.

This clonotype was picked up a small number of times. The chain links TRBV5-5 to TRBJ1-5, with 8 bases matching TRBD1. Looked up from germline, CDR1 is SGHKS and CDR2 is YYEKEE (reference sequence). The CDR3 length is 15 residues. Losses at the gene ends were 4 bases for V and 5 bases for J; bases not matched to a gene: 8. The CDR3: CASSSDRGADQPQHF. DNA for the CDR3: TGTGCCAGCAGCAGCGACAGGGGAGCAGATCAGCCCCAGCATTTT.

The rearrangement links TRBV19 to TRBJ2-5; 9 nucleotides agree with TRBD2. The CDR3 sequence is 15 residues long. V lost 6 bases to trimming and J lost 1 base; unmatched junction nucleotides: 6. The germline V gene has CDR1 LNHDA and CDR2 SQIVND (reference sequence). DNA for the CDR3: TGTGCCAGTAGCGAGCGGGGGGTCCCCCAAGAGACCCAGTACTTC. It translates to CASSERGVPQETQYF.

V is TRBV27 and J is TRBJ2-3, with D unclear. CDR3 length equals 13 residues. Germline-derived CDR1 and CDR2 are MNHEY and SMNVEV (reference sequence). V was shortened by 7 bases and J by 4 bases, with 12 bases between the two germline ends. The CDR3 nucleotides are TGTGCCAGCAATCGGGCCCGTGCAGATACGCAGTATTTT. It specifies CASNRARADTQYF.

The J gene is TRBJ1-2, the V gene TRBV12-3 or TRBV12-4; a possible D gene is TRBD1 (6 bases). The CDR3 extends over 13 amino acids. V lost 5 bases, J lost 7 bases, and 14 bases lay in between. This chain's CDR3 is CASSPRGQSGYTF. In DNA form, the CDR3 reads TGTGCCAGCAGTCCCCGAGGACAGTCTGGCTACACCTTC.

This clonotype was recorded at least ten times. This chain connects TRBV20-1 to TRBJ2-7, with 12 positions matching TRBD2. The CDR3 totals 16 residues. Germline V gives CDR1 DFQATT, CDR2 SNEGSKA (reference sequence). J lost 4 bases, V lost 1 base, and 8 bases had no gene match. The CDR3 coding sequence is TGCAGTGCTAGAGTCCTTGCCGGGACTAGCGGGTACGAGCAGTACTTC. It is translated as CSARVLAGTSGYEQYF.

This clonotype was detected a few times. This chain connects TRBV5-1 to TRBJ2-5, with 14 bases aligning to TRBD2. The CDR3 covers 16 residues. Germline-derived CDR1 and CDR2 are SGHRS and YFSETQ. V gave up 3 bases and J gave up 3 bases; unmatched junction bases: 4. The CDR3 spells CASSYGLAGGKETQYF. The CDR3 coding sequence is TGCGCCAGCAGCTACGGACTAGCGGGGGGTAAAGAGACCCAGTACTTC. The full variable domain, its missing parts supplied by reference TRBV5-1 and TRBJ2-5, is KAGVTQTPRYLIKTRGQQVTLSCSPISGHRSVSWYQQTPGQGLQFLFEYFSETQRNKGNFPGRFSGRQFSNSRSEMNVSTLELGDSALYLCASSYGLAGGKETQYFGPGTRLLVL.